The 12 T cell receptor beta chains below all came from one sample that was sequenced in a study of beta chain features in type 1 diabetes. Expressed TCRB transcripts got sequenced, as all isolated RNA was reverse transcribed. TCRdb's copy holds only in-frame clones and misses some; the assay was immunoSEQ multiplex PCR. Counted here are some 400,000 clones, about 15% occurring once; the ten biggest clones make up 0.019%. The sample was naive CD4+ T cells from blood. Source of these receptors: a woman under 30 in good health.

The chain is built from TRBV7-3 and TRBJ2-1; weak D call: TRBD2 (5 bases). This CDR3 contains 15 residues. Trimming removed 3 bases from V and 2 bases from J, with 11 bases in between. CDR1 and CDR2 (germline): SGHTA, FQGTGA. CDR3 in DNA: TGTGCCAGCAGCTTCGAGGGTAGGACCTACAATGAGCAGTTCTTC. Its protein is CASSFEGRTYNEQFF. Combining the CDR3 with reference TRBV7-3 and TRBJ2-1 gives the whole variable domain GAGVSQTPSNKVTEKGKYVELRCDPISGHTALYWYRQSLGQGPEFLIYFQGTGAADDSGLPNDRFFAVRPEGSVSTLKIQRTERGDSAVYLCASSFEGRTYNEQFFGPGTRLTVL.

The chain carries TRBV5-1 and TRBJ2-3; D ambiguous. The CDR3 extends over 12 amino acids. V was clipped by 6 bases and J by 6 bases, with 11 bases between them. From germline, CDR1 is SGHRS and CDR2 YFSETQ. The CDR3 nucleotides are TGCGCCAGCACCGCTTGGCCGGATACGCAGTATTTT. Residues: CASTAWPDTQYF.

Concerning this clone itself: This specimen includes other DNA sequences encoding the same CDR3. The J gene is TRBJ1-5, the V gene TRBV30, with D possibly TRBD1 on 6 matching bases. The length of the CDR3 is 14 residues. V lost 2 bases to trimming and J lost 4 bases, with 12 bases between them. CDR1 and CDR2 from the germline V gene are GTSNPN and SVGIG (reference sequence). Written as DNA, the CDR3 is TGTGCCTGGAGTCCGAGAGGGGGTAATCAGCCCCAGCATTTT. Protein product: CAWSPRGGNQPQHF.

In this sample, this clone turned up a few times. This sequence joins TRBV2 and TRBJ1-4, with a weak D call TRBD1 (6 bases). V lost 8 bases and J 7 bases, leaving 17 bases between the germline ends. This CDR3 contains 14 residues. Germline CDR1 is SNHLY and CDR2 is FYNNEI. The CDR3 loop reads CASDEQGMTEKLFF. In DNA, the CDR3 is TGTGCCAGCGATGAGCAGGGGATGACTGAAAAACTGTTTTTT.

This clone occurred once. V gene TRBV5-1 combines with J gene TRBJ2-7, with 10 bases lining up with TRBD1. CDR3 length: 14 amino acids. Per the germline V gene, CDR1 is SGHRS and CDR2 is YFSETQ. The V and J ends lost 2 bases and 11 bases, in that order; junction bases with no gene match: 10. As DNA, the CDR3 is TGCGCCAGCAGCTTACCCGGGACAGGGGAGAGTAAGTACTTC. Translating gives CASSLPGTGESKYF.

The chain links TRBV4-3 to TRBJ2-2, with no clear D. With 1 base removed from V and 2 bases from J, the gap between germline ends came to 8 bases. Germline V gene lookup returns CDR1 LGHNA and CDR2 YSLEER. This CDR3 comprises 15 residues. In DNA form, the CDR3 reads TGCGCCAGCAGCCAAGGGGCAGATAACACCGGGGAGCTGTTTTTT. Translation: CASSQGADNTGELFF.

The rearrangement joins TRBV30 to TRBJ2-5; the D is unclear. Trimming stripped 2 bases from V and 1 base from J, with 5 bases between. The CDR3 runs 12 residues. Germline V gene data show CDR1 as GTSNPN and CDR2 as SVGIG (reference sequence). The CDR3 sequence: CAWSPLQETQYF. CDR3 DNA: TGTGCCTGGAGTCCCCTCCAAGAGACCCAGTACTTC.

The chain is built from TRBV15 and TRBJ2-1; 7 nucleotides match TRBD2. Germline V lookup: CDR1 LNHNV, CDR2 YYDKDF (reference sequence). Germline trimming cut 5 bases from V and 0 bases from J; bases unmatched to any gene: 7. This CDR3 contains 16 residues. The CDR3 is CATSPTSASSYNEQFF. The CDR3, as DNA: TGTGCCACCAGCCCTACTAGCGCGAGCTCCTACAATGAGCAGTTCTTC.

The CDR3 region has the DNA TGTGCCAGCAGCTCAGTACTAGAATCTGAGCAGTTCTTC. It encodes CASSSVLESEQFF. The chain uses TRBV7-2 and TRBJ2-1; a possible D gene is TRBD2 (5 bases). V was trimmed by 4 bases and J by 9 bases, leaving 13 bases between them. CDR1 SGHTA and CDR2 FQGNSA come from the germline V gene. The CDR3 length is 13 residues.

This clone was observed a few times. This chain connects TRBV28 to TRBJ2-7, with 14 bases aligning to TRBD2. V was pared by 4 bases and J by 4 bases, with 6 bases of the junction left unmatched. CDR3 length: 16 amino acids. The V gene's germline CDR1 is MDHEN and CDR2 SYDVKM. The CDR3 protein is CASSSPGLAGEYEQYF. DNA for the CDR3: TGTGCCAGCAGTTCCCCGGGACTAGCGGGGGAGTACGAGCAGTACTTC.

This rearrangement joins TRBV27 to TRBJ2-1; a weak D match, TRBD2 (6 bases). The CDR3 extends over 15 amino acids. The V end was cut by 3 bases, the J end by 5 bases, with 14 bases between. Germline V lookup: CDR1 MNHEY, CDR2 SMNVEV (reference sequence). The CDR3 reads CASSFRGMLDNEQFF. The CDR3, as DNA: TGTGCCAGCAGTTTTCGCGGGATGCTTGACAATGAGCAGTTCTTC.

This chain joins TRBV29-1 and TRBJ2-6; TRBD1 matches 8 bases. The ends lost 6 bases at V and 0 bases at J; junction bases unmatched: 7. In germline, CDR1 is SQVTM, CDR2 ANQGSEA. This CDR3 spans 16 amino acids. The CDR3 DNA is TGCAGCGTAACCGGGACAGGAAGCTCTGGGGCCAACGTCCTGACTTTC. As protein: CSVTGTGSSGANVLTF.